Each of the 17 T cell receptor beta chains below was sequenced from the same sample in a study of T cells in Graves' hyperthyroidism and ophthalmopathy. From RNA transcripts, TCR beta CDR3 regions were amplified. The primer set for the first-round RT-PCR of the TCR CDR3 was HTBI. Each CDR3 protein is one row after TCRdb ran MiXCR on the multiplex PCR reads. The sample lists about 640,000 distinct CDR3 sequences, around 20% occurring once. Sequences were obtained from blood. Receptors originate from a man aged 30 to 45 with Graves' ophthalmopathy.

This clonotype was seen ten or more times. CDR3 DNA: TGTGCCAGCAGCTTAGTAAGACTAGCGGGAGGGCCCTTCTCAGATACGCAGTATTTT. Amino acids: CASSLVRLAGGPFSDTQYF. This chain links TRBV7-2 with TRBJ2-3; TRBD2 matches at 14 bases. Germline lookup yields CDR1 SGHTA and CDR2 FQGNSA. The CDR3 covers 19 residues. V trimming: 1 base; J trimming: 4 bases; junction bases outside the gene matches: 10.

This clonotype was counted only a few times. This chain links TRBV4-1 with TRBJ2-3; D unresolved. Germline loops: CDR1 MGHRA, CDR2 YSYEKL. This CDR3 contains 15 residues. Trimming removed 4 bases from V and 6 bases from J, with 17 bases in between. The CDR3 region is CASSPGPTQADTQYF. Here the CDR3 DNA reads TGCGCCAGCAGCCCTGGACCCACCCAGGCCGATACGCAGTATTTT.

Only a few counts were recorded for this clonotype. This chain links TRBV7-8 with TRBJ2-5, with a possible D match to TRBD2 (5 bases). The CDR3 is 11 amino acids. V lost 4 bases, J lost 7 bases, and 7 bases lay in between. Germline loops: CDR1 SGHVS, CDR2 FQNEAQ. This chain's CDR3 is CASSSEGTQYF. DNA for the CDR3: TGTGCCAGCAGCTCCGAGGGGACCCAGTACTTC.

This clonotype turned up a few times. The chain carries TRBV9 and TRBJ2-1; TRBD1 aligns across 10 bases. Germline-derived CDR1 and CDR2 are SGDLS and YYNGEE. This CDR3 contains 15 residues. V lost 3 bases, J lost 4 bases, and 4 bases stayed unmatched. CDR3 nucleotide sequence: TGTGCCAGCAGCGCCGCGGGACAGGGGTACAATGAGCAGTTCTTC. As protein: CASSAAGQGYNEQFF.

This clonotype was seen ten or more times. CDR3 bases: TGTGCCAGCAGCTTATTGGGCACCACAGATACGCAGTATTTT. Encoded protein: CASSLLGTTDTQYF. The chain has TRBV7-3 and TRBJ2-3; D is uncertain. Germline V CDR1 and CDR2: SGHTA, FQGTGA. The CDR3 is 14 amino acids. V lost 2 bases and J 2 bases, leaving 8 bases between the germline ends.

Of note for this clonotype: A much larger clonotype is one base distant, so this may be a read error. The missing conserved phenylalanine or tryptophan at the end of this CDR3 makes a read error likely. The DNA for the CDR3 is TGTGCCAGCACCCTGAACAATGAGCAGTTCCTC. Its protein is CASTLNNEQFL. The chain couples TRBV12-3 or TRBV12-4 to TRBJ2-1, with D unresolved. Trimming took off 7 bases at V and 5 bases at J, with 6 bases between the two ends. This CDR3 is 11 amino acids long.

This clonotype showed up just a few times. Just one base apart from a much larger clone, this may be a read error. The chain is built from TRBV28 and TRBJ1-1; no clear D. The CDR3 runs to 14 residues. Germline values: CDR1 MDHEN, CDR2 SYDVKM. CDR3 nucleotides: TGTGCCAGCGGTTTGCTCGGCCCGAACACTGAAGCTTTCTTT. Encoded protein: CASGLLGPNTEAFF.

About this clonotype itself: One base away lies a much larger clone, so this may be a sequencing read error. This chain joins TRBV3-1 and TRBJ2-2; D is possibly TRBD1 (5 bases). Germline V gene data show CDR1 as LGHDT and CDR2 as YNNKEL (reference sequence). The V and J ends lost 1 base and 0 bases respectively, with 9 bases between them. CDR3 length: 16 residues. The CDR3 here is CASSQGGRANTGELFF. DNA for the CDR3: TGTGCCAGCAGCCAAGGGGGCCGAGCGAACACCGGGGAGCTGTTTTTT.

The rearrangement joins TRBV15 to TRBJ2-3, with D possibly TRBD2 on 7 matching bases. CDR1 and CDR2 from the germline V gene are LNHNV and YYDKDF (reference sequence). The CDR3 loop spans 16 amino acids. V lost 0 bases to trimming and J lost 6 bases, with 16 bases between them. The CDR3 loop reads CATSRDPGRGGDTQYF. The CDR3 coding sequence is TGTGCCACCAGCAGAGATCCTGGCAGGGGAGGGGATACGCAGTATTTT.

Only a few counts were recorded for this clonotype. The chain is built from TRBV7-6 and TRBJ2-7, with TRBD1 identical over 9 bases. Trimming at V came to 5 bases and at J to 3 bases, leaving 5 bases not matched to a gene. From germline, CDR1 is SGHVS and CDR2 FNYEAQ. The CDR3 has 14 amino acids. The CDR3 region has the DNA TGTGCCAGCAGCACCGGGACAGGGAACTACGAGCAGTACTTC. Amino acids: CASSTGTGNYEQYF.

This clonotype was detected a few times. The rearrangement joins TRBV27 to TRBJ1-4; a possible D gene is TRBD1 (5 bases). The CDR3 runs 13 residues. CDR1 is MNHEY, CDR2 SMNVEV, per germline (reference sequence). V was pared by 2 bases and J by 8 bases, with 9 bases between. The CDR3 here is CASSLRGDEKLFF. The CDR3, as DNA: TGTGCCAGCAGTTTAAGGGGAGACGAAAAACTGTTTTTT.

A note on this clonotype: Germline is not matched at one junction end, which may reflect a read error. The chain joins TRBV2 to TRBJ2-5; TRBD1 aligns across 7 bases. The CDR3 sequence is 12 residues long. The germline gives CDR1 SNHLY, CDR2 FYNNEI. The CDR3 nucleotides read TGTGCCAGCAGTGCCGGGACAGAGGTCCGGGACTTC. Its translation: CASSAGTEVRDF.

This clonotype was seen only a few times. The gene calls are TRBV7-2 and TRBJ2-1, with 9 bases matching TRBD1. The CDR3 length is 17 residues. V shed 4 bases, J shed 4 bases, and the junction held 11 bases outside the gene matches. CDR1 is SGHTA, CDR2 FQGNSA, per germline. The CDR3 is CASSSLGTGSRYNEQFF. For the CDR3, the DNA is TGTGCCAGCAGCTCCCTAGGGACAGGGTCAAGGTACAATGAGCAGTTCTTC.

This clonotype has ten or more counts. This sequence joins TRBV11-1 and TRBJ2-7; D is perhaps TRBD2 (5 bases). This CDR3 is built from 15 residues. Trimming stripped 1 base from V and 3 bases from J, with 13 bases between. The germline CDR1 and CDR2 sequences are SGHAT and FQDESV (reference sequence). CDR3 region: CASSLVGGRIYEQYF. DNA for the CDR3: TGTGCCAGCAGCTTAGTTGGAGGCCGGATCTACGAGCAGTACTTC. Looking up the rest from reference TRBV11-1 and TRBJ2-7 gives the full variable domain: EAEVAQSPRYKITEKSQAVAFWCDPISGHATLYWYRQILGQGPELLVQFQDESVVDDSQLPKDRFSAERLKGVDSTLKIQPAELGDSAMYLCASSLVGGRIYEQYFGPGTRLTVT.

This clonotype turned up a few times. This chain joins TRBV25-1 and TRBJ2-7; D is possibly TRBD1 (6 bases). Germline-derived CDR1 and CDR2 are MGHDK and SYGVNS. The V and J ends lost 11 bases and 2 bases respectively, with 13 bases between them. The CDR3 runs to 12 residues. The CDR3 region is CAARGLTYEQYF. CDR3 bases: TGTGCCGCGAGGGGGTTGACCTACGAGCAGTACTTC.

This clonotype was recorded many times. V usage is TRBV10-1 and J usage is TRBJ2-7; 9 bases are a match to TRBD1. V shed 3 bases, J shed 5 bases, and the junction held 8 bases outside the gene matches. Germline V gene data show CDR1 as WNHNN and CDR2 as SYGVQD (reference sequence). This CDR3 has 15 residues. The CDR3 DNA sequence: TGCGCCAGCAGTGACCTGGGACAGGGAAGTCACGAGCAGTACTTC. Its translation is CASSDLGQGSHEQYF.

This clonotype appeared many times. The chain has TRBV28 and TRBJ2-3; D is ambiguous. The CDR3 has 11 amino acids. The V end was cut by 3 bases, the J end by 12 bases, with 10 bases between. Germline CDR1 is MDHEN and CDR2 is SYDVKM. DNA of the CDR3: TGTGCCAGCAGTTTGACGACATCACAGTATTTT. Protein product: CASSLTTSQYF.